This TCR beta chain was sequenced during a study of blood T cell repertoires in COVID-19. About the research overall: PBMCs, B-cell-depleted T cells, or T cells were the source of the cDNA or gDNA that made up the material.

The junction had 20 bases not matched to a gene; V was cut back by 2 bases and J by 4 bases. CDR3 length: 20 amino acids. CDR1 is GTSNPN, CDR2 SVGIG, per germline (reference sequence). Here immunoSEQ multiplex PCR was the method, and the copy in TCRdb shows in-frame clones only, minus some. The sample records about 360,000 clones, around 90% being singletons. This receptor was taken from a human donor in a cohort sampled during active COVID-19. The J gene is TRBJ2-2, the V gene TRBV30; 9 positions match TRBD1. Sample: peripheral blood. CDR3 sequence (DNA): TGTGCCTGGAGTCCGGTCCCATGGTTATCCGGGACAGGGATCACCGGGGAGCTGTTTTTT. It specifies CAWSPVPWLSGTGITGELFF.